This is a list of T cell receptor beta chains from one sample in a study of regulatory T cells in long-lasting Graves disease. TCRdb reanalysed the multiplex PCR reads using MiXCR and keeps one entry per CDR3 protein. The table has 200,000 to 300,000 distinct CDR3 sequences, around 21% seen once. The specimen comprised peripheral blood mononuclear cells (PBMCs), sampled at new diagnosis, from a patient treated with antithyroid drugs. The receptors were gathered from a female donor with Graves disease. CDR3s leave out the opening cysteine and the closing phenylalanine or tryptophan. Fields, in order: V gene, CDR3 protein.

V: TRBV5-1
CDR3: ASNFDPKTEAF

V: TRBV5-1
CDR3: ASSPREKNYGYT

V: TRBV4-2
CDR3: ASSPRGDYEQY

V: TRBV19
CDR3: ASSTRENGHEQY

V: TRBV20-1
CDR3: TAADGRANNEQF

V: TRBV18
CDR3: ASSPWGSTYEQY

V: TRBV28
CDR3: ATTEPGQGYSPLH

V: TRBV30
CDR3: AWAGTARAYEQY

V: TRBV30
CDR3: AWQGLNLNTGELF

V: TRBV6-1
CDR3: ASTPGQRVSYNSPLH

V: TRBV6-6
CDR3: ASSYSSMAQETQY

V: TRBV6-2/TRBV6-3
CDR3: ASRLTGRSETQY

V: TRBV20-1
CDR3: SADGGLAVSYNEQF

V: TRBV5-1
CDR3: ASSSMSSGNTIY

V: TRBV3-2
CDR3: ASSQDEGGYNEQF

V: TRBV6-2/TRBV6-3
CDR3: ASSYSIGQISYEQY

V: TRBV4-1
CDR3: ASSAVGANQPQH

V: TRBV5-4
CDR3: ASSMRTSGGSYNEQF

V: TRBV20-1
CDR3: SAKKQGWTEAF

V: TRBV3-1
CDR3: ASSQATGGWNTEAF

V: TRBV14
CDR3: ASSPRQGSAGELF

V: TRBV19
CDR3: ASSIGLETGELF

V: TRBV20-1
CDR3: SARAEVNTEAF